A selection of T cell receptor beta chains follows, all from one sample in a study of cytomegalovirus exposure and HLA in healthy donors. Clones were read by immunoSEQ multiplex PCR, and TCRdb kept only the in-frame ones, dropping some. The sample comprises 200,000 or so clones, roughly 80% of which are singletons, and 0.25% to 0.3% rests with the top ten. The specimen was PBMCs. The receptors come from a boy under 18 in good health and CMV-seronegative. Each CDR3 is given with its conserved first and last residue. The D gene is left open where the match is weak.

j_gene	v_gene	d_gene	CDR3aa	CDR3nt
TRBJ2-1	TRBV10-3	TRBD1	CAILGQGADEQFF	TGTGCCATTCTAGGACAGGGGGCGGATGAGCAGTTCTTC
TRBJ2-3	TRBV30	TRBD2	CAWSKGLAATDTQYF	TGTGCCTGGAGTAAAGGGCTAGCGGCCACAGATACGCAGTATTTT
TRBJ2-3	TRBV5-4	.	CASSLVGRQGTDTQYF	TGTGCCAGCAGCTTGGTTGGCCGGCAGGGCACAGATACGCAGTATTTT
TRBJ1-2	TRBV30	TRBD1	CARLTATGYGYGYTF	TGTGCCAGATTGACCGCGACAGGGTACGGCTATGGCTACACCTTC
TRBJ1-3	TRBV28	.	CASRYTRGSGNTIYF	TGTGCCAGCAGGTACACCAGGGGTTCTGGAAACACCATATATTTT
TRBJ2-7	TRBV6-1	.	CASSEGSLYEQYF	TGTGCCAGCAGTGAGGGCAGTCTCTACGAGCAGTACTTC
TRBJ2-1	TRBV9	.	CASSAAGSPYNEQFF	TGTGCCAGCAGCGCCGCGGGGTCCCCCTACAATGAGCAGTTCTTC
TRBJ1-1	TRBV4-1	.	CASSRETARNTEAFF	TGCGCCAGCAGCCGTGAGACAGCGCGGAACACTGAAGCTTTCTTT
TRBJ2-7	TRBV2	.	CASSAPEQYF	TGTGCCAGCAGTGCTCCCGAGCAGTACTTC
TRBJ1-2	TRBV29-1	.	CSVEAGYGYAF	TGCAGCGTTGAAGCAGGGTATGGCTACGCCTTC
TRBJ2-7	TRBV27	TRBD1	CASSQGQGLLDEQYF	TGTGCCAGCAGCCAAGGACAGGGATTGTTGGACGAGCAGTACTTC
TRBJ1-2	TRBV6-5	.	CASTGQFSPGYTF	TGTGCCAGCACCGGACAGTTTTCGCCTGGCTACACCTTC
TRBJ1-1	TRBV27	.	CASSLILAAEAFF	TGTGCCAGCAGTTTAATTCTAGCCGCTGAAGCTTTCTTT
TRBJ2-1	TRBV13	.	CASSLAGAADNEQFF	TGTGCCAGCAGCTTAGCAGGGGCGGCCGACAATGAGCAGTTCTTC
TRBJ2-2	TRBV4-2	TRBD2	CASSQEVAGVGELFF	TGTGCCAGCAGCCAGGAAGTAGCGGGAGTCGGGGAGCTGTTTTTT
TRBJ2-3	TRBV13	.	CASSLGRQSKSHSDTQYF	TGTGCCAGCAGCTTAGGGCGGCAATCGAAATCTCACTCAGATACGCAGTATTTT
TRBJ2-7	TRBV7-2	TRBD2	CASSLELAGGLYEQYF	TGTGCCAGCAGCTTAGAGCTAGCGGGGGGTTTATACGAGCAGTACTTC
TRBJ2-7	TRBV6-1	TRBD1	CASSPWDRGPHEQYF	TGTGCCAGCAGCCCATGGGACAGGGGGCCCCACGAGCAGTACTTC
TRBJ2-1	TRBV5-4	.	CASSALLIGSYNEQFF	TGTGCCAGCAGCGCCCTACTAATAGGCTCCTACAATGAGCAGTTCTTC
TRBJ1-2	TRBV19	.	CASNWAGGYTF	TGTGCCAGCAACTGGGCCGGTGGCTACACCTTC
TRBJ2-7	TRBV9	TRBD2	CASRASGLATDEQYF	TGTGCCAGCAGAGCCTCGGGACTAGCGACAGACGAGCAGTACTTC